This TCR beta chain appears in the sequencing data of a study of beta chain features in type 1 diabetes. Study-level results: Moderate but significant shortening of TCRB CDR3s was recorded in all four CD4+ subsets from Type 1 diabetes patients. Whether TCRB rearrangement is influenced by HLA type was left unresolved in this analysis. In type 1 diabetes patients, VDJ junctions had fewer insertions; deletions at these junctions were more frequent.

To note about this clone: Its cognate antigen is unknown.

Since all of the isolated RNA was reverse transcribed, expressed TCRB transcripts were what got sequenced. Assay: immunoSEQ multiplex PCR; the TCRdb copy retains only in-frame clones and omits some. The sample consists of 60,000 or so clones, about 55% of them appearing once. This CDR3 has 16 residues. The junction had 9 bases not matched to a gene; V was cut back by 5 bases and J by 4 bases. CDR1 and CDR2 from the germline V gene are SGHTA and FQGNSA. Sorting of CD4+ naive, central memory, regulatory and stem cell-like memory cells was performed via CD45RO/CCR7/CD25/CD127/CD95/CD27. The chain recombines TRBV7-2 with TRBJ1-5; TRBD1 matches 9 bases. Sequences were obtained from Tregs from blood. This clonotype originated in a woman aged 18-29 years in good health. The chain's CDR3 is CASSPGTGRGNQPQHF. The CDR3 DNA reads as TGTGCCAGCAGCCCCGGGACAGGGAGGGGAAATCAGCCCCAGCATTTT.